This T cell receptor (beta chain) was sequenced during a study of T cell changes during pregnancy in multiple sclerosis. Germline V gene sequence: CDR1 LNHNV, CDR2 YYDKDF (reference sequence). The CDR3 totals 15 residues. J gave up 1 base and V 1 base, and 2 bases lay outside the gene matches. Using immunoSEQ multiplex PCR, the repertoire was profiled, and TCRdb retains in-frame clones only, with some absent. The sample holds 15,000 to 20,000 clones, 84% seen once. The table lists this clone with a count of one. Sample: CD8+ T cells from peripheral blood mononuclear cells, taken in the third trimester of pregnancy. The chain is built from TRBV15 and TRBJ2-7; TRBD2 matches 9 bases. The clonotype was recovered from a female donor in good health, enrolled as a control in a pregnancy study. The CDR3 nucleotides read TGTGCCACCAGCAGAGGGACTAGCGTTTCCTACGAGCAGTACTTC. It yields the protein CATSRGTSVSYEQYF.